A single T cell receptor (beta chain) is shown here with its context. Per the original data handling: Reference gene primer amplification in the assay estimated nucleated cell counts. Clones were read by immunoSEQ multiplex PCR, and TCRdb kept only the in-frame ones, dropping some. V and J calls plus clone size are reproduced from that table; the DNA served to infer D and trimming. The sample includes some 520,000 clones, 89% seen only once; the top ten take around 0.95%. Trimming stripped 3 bases from V and 0 bases from J, with 9 bases between. Looked up from germline, CDR1 is SGHNT and CDR2 is YYREEE (reference sequence). The CDR3 runs 14 residues. Recruited during active infection, patients (from Seattle) were subsequently followed longitudinally. The entry originates in a study of blood T cell repertoires in COVID-19. Background on the study: The United States, Italy and Spain were the sources of the acute and convalescent COVID-19 samples. PBMCs, B-cell-depleted T cells, or T cells were the source of the cDNA or gDNA that made up the material.

Sequencing was done on a sample of peripheral blood. V and J are TRBV5-4 and TRBJ1-1; D gene unclear. The TCR originated in a man aged 18 to 29 with COVID-19, enrolled during active disease. The CDR3 protein is CASSWGAMNTEAFF. CDR3 nucleotide sequence: TGTGCCAGCAGCTGGGGAGCCATGAACACTGAAGCTTTCTTT.